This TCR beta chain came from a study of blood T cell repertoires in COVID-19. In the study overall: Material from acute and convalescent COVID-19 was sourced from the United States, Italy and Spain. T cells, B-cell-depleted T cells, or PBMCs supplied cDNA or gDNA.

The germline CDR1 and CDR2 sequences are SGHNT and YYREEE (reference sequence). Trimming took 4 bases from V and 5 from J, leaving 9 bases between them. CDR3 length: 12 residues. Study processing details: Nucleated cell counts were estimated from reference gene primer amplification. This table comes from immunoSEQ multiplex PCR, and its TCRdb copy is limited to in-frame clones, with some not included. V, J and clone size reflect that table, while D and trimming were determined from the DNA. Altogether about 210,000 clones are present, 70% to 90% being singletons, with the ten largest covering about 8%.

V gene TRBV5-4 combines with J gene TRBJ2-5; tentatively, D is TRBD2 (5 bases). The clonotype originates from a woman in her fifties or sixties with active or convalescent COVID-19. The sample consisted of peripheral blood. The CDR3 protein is CASSPPGETQYF. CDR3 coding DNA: TGTGCCAGCAGCCCCCCGGGGGAGACCCAGTACTTC.